This T cell receptor (beta chain) emerged from a study of T cell responses to AZD1222 COVID-19 vaccine. In germline, CDR1 is SGHTA, CDR2 FQGTGA. Trimming cost V 5 bases and J 8 bases, with 15 bases left between them. CDR3 size: 13 residues. The assay was immunoSEQ multiplex PCR, and TCRdb's table has in-frame clones only and misses some. In the table there are about 130,000 clones, 88% of which are singletons. Study-level results: White British donors predominated, females outnumbered males, and clonal diversity was possibly underestimated.

Details on this clone: What it binds is not known.

Pooled samples include second doses given at about 4 or 12 weeks. This sequence was found in an adult who received the AZD1222 COVID-19 vaccine. The starting material was peripheral blood, obtained 28 days after the second AZD1222 dose. The chain employs TRBV7-3 and TRBJ1-1; a weak D match, TRBD1 (6 bases). The CDR3 loop reads CASSRQRGVEAFF. CDR3 sequence (DNA): TGTGCCAGCAGCCGACAAAGGGGGGTGGAAGCTTTCTTT.